The present T cell receptor (beta chain) was sequenced within a study of blood T cells in healthy people across ages. The CDR3 covers 12 residues. Germline V CDR1 and CDR2: SGHRS, YFSETQ. V was cut by 2 bases and J by 6 bases, with 8 bases left in between. The second PCR ran roughly 7 to 11 cycles with a sample-barcoded 5' primer and J-beta primers. TCRdb fed the 5' RACE reads into MiXCR, producing one record per CDR3 protein. There are over 600,000 distinct CDR3 sequences in the sample; around 41% occur only once, and about 32% lies in the top ten. J is TRBJ1-2 and V is TRBV5-1; D might be TRBD1 (5 bases). The sequence was obtained from a man aged 80 or over in good health. Sequencing input: blood. The CDR3 here is CASSLPGNGYTF. CDR3 bases: TGCGCCAGCAGCTTACCAGGGAATGGCTACACCTTC.